These 7 T cell receptor beta chains were sequenced from one sample in a study of T cells in localized non-small cell lung cancer. Libraries were prepared by immunoSEQ multiplex PCR; TCRdb keeps only in-frame clonotypes and omits some of them. The sample has 20,000 to 30,000 clones; 80% to 90% are singletons. The sequenced sample was peripheral blood, obtained before any cancer treatment. The receptors shown here come from a female donor over 55 with stage II squamous cell lung carcinoma.

The V call is TRBV19, the J call TRBJ2-5; D not certain. Trimming took off 6 bases at V and 9 bases at J, with 20 bases between the two ends. The CDR3 length is 14 residues. Germline CDR1 and CDR2: LNHDA and SQIVND (reference sequence). The DNA of the CDR3 is TGTGCCAGTAGCCTCTTAGGGTTATCGGGTTCCCAGTACTTC. Translated, it gives CASSLLGLSGSQYF.

The rearrangement links TRBV28 to TRBJ1-1, with D unresolved. Germline CDR1 reads MDHEN; CDR2 reads SYDVKM. The ends were cut back, 7 bases at V and 7 bases at J, with 19 bases in the middle. The CDR3 is 14 amino acids. The DNA of the CDR3 is TGTGCCAGCACCACCAGGAAAGGCTTGAATGAAGCTTTCTTT. Amino acid sequence: CASTTRKGLNEAFF.

This chain links TRBV6-5 with TRBJ1-2, with 7 bases aligning to TRBD1. Unmatched junction bases numbered 4, after V lost 7 bases and J lost 2 bases. CDR1 is MNHEY, CDR2 SVGAGI, per germline. The CDR3 spans 13 residues. DNA of the CDR3: TGTGCCAGCACCCCGGGACAGAACTATGGCTACACCTTC. As protein: CASTPGQNYGYTF.

The chain recombines TRBV7-9 with TRBJ1-2; TRBD1 agrees at 7 bases. V dropped 5 bases and J dropped 3; count of bases not matched to a gene: 9. The length of the CDR3 is 15 residues. Germline V CDR1 and CDR2: SEHNR, FQNEAQ (reference sequence). The CDR3 DNA reads TGTGCCAGCAGCCCTCAGGCAGGGGGGGACTATGGCTACACCTTC. It is translated as CASSPQAGGDYGYTF.

The CDR3 region is CASSSASYLLQETQYF. CDR3 in DNA: TGTGCCAGCAGCTCTGCCTCGTACCTCCTCCAAGAGACCCAGTACTTC. This chain links TRBV7-9 with TRBJ2-5; D ambiguous. With 4 bases removed from V and 1 base from J, the gap between germline ends came to 16 bases. This CDR3 has 16 amino acids. CDR1 and CDR2 from the germline V gene are SEHNR and FQNEAQ (reference sequence).

The chain employs TRBV7-8 and TRBJ1-1; 10 nucleotides match TRBD1. Looked up from germline, CDR1 is SGHVS and CDR2 is FQNEAQ. The length of the CDR3 is 15 residues. V was clipped by 11 bases and J by 0 bases; unmatched bases: 9. CDR3 region: CAGGTGDLMNTEAFF. Written as DNA, the CDR3 is TGTGCCGGCGGGACAGGGGATTTGATGAACACTGAAGCTTTCTTT.

The V gene is TRBV7-9, the J gene TRBJ1-6, with 11 positions matching TRBD1. The CDR3 runs 15 residues. The junction had 6 bases not matched to a gene; V was cut back by 8 bases and J by 6 bases. Germline V CDR1 and CDR2: SEHNR, FQNEAQ (reference sequence). CDR3 DNA: TGTGCCAGCGCCCGGACAGGGGGCCTTAATTCACCCCTCCACTTT. Translated: CASARTGGLNSPLHF.